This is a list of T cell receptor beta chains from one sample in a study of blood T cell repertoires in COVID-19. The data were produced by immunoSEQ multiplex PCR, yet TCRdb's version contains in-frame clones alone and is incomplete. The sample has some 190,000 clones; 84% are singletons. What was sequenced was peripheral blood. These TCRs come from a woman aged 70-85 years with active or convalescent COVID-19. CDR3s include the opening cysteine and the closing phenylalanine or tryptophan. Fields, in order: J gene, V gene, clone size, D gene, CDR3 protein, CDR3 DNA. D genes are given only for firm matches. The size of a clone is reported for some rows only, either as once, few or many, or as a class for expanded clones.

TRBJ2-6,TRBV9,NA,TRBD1,CASSPRDRVDGANVLTF,TGTGCCAGCAGCCCGCGGGACAGGGTGGACGGGGCCAACGTCCTGACTTTC
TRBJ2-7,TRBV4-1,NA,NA,CASSQDMREDYEQYF,TGCGCCAGCAGCCAAGATATGAGGGAGGACTACGAGCAGTACTTC
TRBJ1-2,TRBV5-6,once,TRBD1,CASSTDREDGYTF,TGTGCCAGCAGCACAGACAGGGAGGATGGCTACACCTTC
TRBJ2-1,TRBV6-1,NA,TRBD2,CASSEVAGSSYNEQFF,TGTGCCAGCAGTGAAGTAGCGGGAAGCTCCTACAATGAGCAGTTCTTC
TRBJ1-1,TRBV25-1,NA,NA,CASSASRQLHTEAFF,TGTGCCAGCAGTGCATCTAGACAGCTCCACACTGAAGCTTTCTTT
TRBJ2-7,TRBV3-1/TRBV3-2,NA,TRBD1,CASSQDRGQGMYEQYF,TGTGCCAGCAGCCAAGATAGGGGACAGGGTATGTACGAGCAGTACTTC
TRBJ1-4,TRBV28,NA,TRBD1,CASSNQGDGKLFF,TGTGCCAGCAGTAACCAGGGGGATGGAAAACTGTTTTTT
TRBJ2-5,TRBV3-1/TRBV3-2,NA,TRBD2,CASSQAGGIQETQYF,TGTGCCAGCAGCCAAGCGGGAGGCATTCAAGAGACCCAGTACTTC
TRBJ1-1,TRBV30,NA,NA,CAWSPKIGGGGTEAFF,TGTGCCTGGAGTCCCAAGATAGGGGGTGGAGGCACTGAAGCTTTCTTT
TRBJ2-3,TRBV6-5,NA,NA,CASSYSPDTQYF,TGTGCCAGCAGTTACTCCCCTGATACGCAGTATTTT
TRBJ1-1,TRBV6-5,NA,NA,CASRWTDLNTEAFF,TGTGCCAGCAGATGGACAGATCTGAACACTGAAGCTTTCTTT
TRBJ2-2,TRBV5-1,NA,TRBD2,CASSLGGLAGATGELFF,TGCGCCAGCAGCCTGGGAGGGCTAGCGGGAGCCACCGGGGAGCTGTTTTTT
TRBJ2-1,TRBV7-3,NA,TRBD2,CASSLGVAGILEEQFF,TGTGCCAGCAGCTTAGGGGTAGCGGGAATCCTAGAGGAGCAGTTCTTC
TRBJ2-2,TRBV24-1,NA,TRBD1,CATSGTGGKSGELFF,TGTGCCACCAGTGGGACAGGGGGCAAATCCGGGGAGCTGTTTTTT
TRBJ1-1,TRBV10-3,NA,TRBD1,CAISEGQANTEAFF,TGTGCCATCAGTGAGGGACAGGCGAACACTGAAGCTTTCTTT
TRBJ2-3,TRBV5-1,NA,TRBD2,CASSSLAGEADTQYF,TGCGCCAGCAGCTCTCTAGCGGGAGAAGCAGATACGCAGTATTTT
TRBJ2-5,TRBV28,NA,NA,CASSSTTGLETQYF,TGTGCCAGCAGTTCGACGACGGGATTAGAGACCCAGTACTTC
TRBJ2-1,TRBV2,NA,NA,CASSAVSYNEQFF,TGTGCCAGCAGTGCAGTCTCCTACAATGAGCAGTTCTTC
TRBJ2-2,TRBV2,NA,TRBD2,CASSEASGSTGELFF,TGTGCCAGCAGTGAGGCTAGCGGGAGTACCGGGGAGCTGTTTTTT
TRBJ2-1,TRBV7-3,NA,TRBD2,CASSGGRGNEQFF,TGTGCCAGCAGCGGCGGGAGGGGCAATGAGCAGTTCTTC
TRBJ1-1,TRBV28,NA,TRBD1,CASSLTGVIEAFF,TGTGCCAGCAGCCTTACAGGGGTGATCGAAGCTTTCTTT
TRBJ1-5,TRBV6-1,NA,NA,CASSEDSGPGQPQHF,TGTGCCAGCAGTGAAGATAGCGGCCCGGGGCAGCCCCAGCATTTT
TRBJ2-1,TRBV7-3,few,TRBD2,CASSLRLAVTNEQFF,TGTGCCAGCAGCTTAAGACTAGCGGTTACCAATGAGCAGTTCTTC
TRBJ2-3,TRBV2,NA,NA,CASSRTGNTQYF,TGTGCCAGCAGTCGAACCGGGAATACGCAGTATTTT
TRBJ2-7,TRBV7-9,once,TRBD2,CASSPGLAGSREQYF,TGTGCCAGCAGCCCAGGACTAGCGGGATCCCGCGAGCAGTACTTC
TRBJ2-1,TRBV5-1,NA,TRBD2,CASSHLGQRGPYNEQFF,TGCGCCAGCTCTCACCTAGGCCAGCGGGGCCCCTACAATGAGCAGTTCTTC
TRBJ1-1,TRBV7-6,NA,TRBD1,CASSPPNRGEAFF,TGTGCCAGCAGCCCACCTAACAGGGGGGAAGCTTTCTTT
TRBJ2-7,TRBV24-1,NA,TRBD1,CATSDSAGTGSYEQYF,TGTGCCACCAGTGACTCCGCCGGGACAGGGTCCTACGAGCAGTACTTC
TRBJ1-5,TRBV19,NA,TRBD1,CASSKDRAGQPQHF,TGTGCCAGTAGTAAAGACAGGGCTGGTCAGCCCCAGCATTTT
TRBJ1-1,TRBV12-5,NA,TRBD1,CASGLGSGGVNTEAFF,TGTGCTAGTGGTTTGGGCTCAGGGGGCGTGAACACTGAAGCTTTCTTT
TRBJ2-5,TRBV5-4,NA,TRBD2,CASSLAPGGYQETQYF,TGTGCCAGCAGCTTGGCTCCGGGAGGGTACCAAGAGACCCAGTACTTC
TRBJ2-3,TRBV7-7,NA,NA,CASSLRGPGVSDTQYF,TGTGCCAGCAGCTTAAGAGGTCCGGGAGTCTCAGATACGCAGTATTTT
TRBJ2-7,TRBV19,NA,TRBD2,CASSWAGGPYEQYF,TGTGCCAGTAGTTGGGCGGGAGGGCCGTATGAGCAGTACTTC
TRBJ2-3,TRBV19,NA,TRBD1,CASSIWTGDTDTQYF,TGTGCCAGTAGTATCTGGACAGGGGACACAGATACGCAGTATTTT
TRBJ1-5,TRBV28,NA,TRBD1,CASRPQGVSNQPQHF,TGTGCCAGCAGACCCCAGGGGGTATCCAATCAGCCCCAGCATTTT
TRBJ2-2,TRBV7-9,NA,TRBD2,CASSLGLAGRKDGELFF,TGTGCCAGCAGCCTTGGACTAGCGGGAAGAAAGGACGGGGAGCTGTTTTTT
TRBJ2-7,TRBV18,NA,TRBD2,CASSPVSGRVAYEQYF,TGTGCCAGCTCACCTGTAAGCGGGAGGGTCGCCTACGAGCAGTACTTC
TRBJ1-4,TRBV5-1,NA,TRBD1,CASSLTGVEEKLFF,TGCGCCAGCAGCTTAACAGGGGTTGAAGAAAAACTGTTTTTT
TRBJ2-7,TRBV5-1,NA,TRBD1,CASSSLPGQGAEQYF,TGCGCCAGCAGCTCGCTGCCGGGACAGGGGGCCGAGCAGTACTTC
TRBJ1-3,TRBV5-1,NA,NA,CASSLAQGVAGNTIYF,TGCGCCAGCAGCTTGGCACAGGGTGTCGCTGGAAACACCATATATTTT
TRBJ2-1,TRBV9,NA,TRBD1,CASSVRQGSSYNEQFF,TGTGCCAGCAGCGTACGACAGGGATCGTCCTACAATGAGCAGTTCTTC
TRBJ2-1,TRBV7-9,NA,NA,CASSEGTNEQFF,TGTGCCAGCAGCGAGGGTACCAATGAGCAGTTCTTC
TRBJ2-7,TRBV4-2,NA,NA,CASSQTARGAGSYEQYF,TGTGCCAGCAGCCAAACCGCCCGGGGGGCCGGCTCCTACGAGCAGTACTTC
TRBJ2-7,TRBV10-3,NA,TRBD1,CATLPGQGYEQYF,TGTGCCACCCTACCGGGACAGGGGTACGAGCAGTACTTC
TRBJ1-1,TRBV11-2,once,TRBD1,CASSLPSTGGRAFF,TGTGCCAGCAGCCTTCCATCGACAGGGGGCCGAGCTTTCTTT